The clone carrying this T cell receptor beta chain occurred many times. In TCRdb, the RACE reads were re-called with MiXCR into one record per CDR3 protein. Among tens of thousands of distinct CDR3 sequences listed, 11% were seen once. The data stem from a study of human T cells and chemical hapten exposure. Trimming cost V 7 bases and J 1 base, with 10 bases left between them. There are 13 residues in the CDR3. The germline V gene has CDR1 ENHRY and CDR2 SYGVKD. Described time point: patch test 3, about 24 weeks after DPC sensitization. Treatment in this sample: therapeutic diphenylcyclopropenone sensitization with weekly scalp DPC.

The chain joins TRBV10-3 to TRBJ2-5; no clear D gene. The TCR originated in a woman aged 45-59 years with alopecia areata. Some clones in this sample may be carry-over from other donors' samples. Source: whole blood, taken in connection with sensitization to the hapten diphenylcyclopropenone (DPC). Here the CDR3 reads CAIKSASQETQYF. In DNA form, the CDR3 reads TGTGCCATCAAGAGCGCTTCCCAAGAGACCCAGTACTTC.